This passage covers 31 T cell receptor beta chains from one sample sequenced in a study of blood T cell repertoires in COVID-19. Using immunoSEQ multiplex PCR, the repertoire was profiled, and TCRdb retains in-frame clones only, with some absent. In the table there are a few hundred thousand clones, 87% of which are singletons. Sequenced material: peripheral blood. The receptors come from a woman aged 30 to 39 with COVID-19, enrolled during active disease.

V and J are TRBV6-2 or TRBV6-3 and TRBJ2-7; TRBD2 agrees at 11 bases. The CDR3 covers 15 residues. V shed 5 bases and J 1 base; nucleotides not matched to a gene: 4. Germline CDR1 is MNHEY and CDR2 is SVGEGT. CDR3 in DNA: TGTGCCAGCAGTGAGGGACTAGCGGAGTCCTACGAGCAGTACTTC. Amino acids: CASSEGLAESYEQYF.

J is TRBJ1-3 and V is TRBV29-1; 11 bases are shared with TRBD1. CDR1 is SQVTM, CDR2 ANQGSEA, per germline. The CDR3 runs 15 residues. V was pared by 3 bases and J by 8 bases, with 9 bases of the junction left unmatched. CDR3 sequence: CSVDLVGTGGDTIYF. In DNA, the CDR3 is TGCAGCGTTGATTTGGTCGGGACAGGGGGTGACACCATATATTTT.

The rearrangement joins TRBV6-5 to TRBJ1-1; D is perhaps TRBD1 (6 bases). The CDR3 has 13 amino acids. V lost 6 bases and J 11 bases, leaving 19 bases between the germline ends. Germline V gene data show CDR1 as MNHEY and CDR2 as SVGAGI. Written as DNA, the CDR3 is TGTGCCAGCAGACGAATACAGGGTGGTATGGCTTTCTTT. It specifies CASRRIQGGMAFF.

The chain recombines TRBV3-1 (or the pseudogene TRBV3-2) with TRBJ2-5; 8 bases match TRBD2. The CDR3 spans 14 residues. J lost 2 bases, V lost 1 base, and 0 bases had no gene match. The germline V gene has CDR1 LGHDT and CDR2 YNNKEL (reference sequence). CDR3 DNA: TGTGCCAGCAGCCAAGCGGGAGGGCAAGAGACCCAGTACTTC. It is translated as CASSQAGGQETQYF.

The chain joins TRBV5-1 to TRBJ1-2; D unclear. V lost 0 bases and J 1 base, leaving 7 bases between the germline ends. The CDR3 contains 14 residues. The germline CDR1 and CDR2 sequences are SGHRS and YFSETQ. Here the CDR3 DNA reads TGCGCCAGCAGCTTGGAACAGAGTAACTATGGCTACACCTTC. It yields the protein CASSLEQSNYGYTF.

The chain uses TRBV7-9 and TRBJ1-2, with D possibly TRBD1 on 6 matching bases. Germline V gives CDR1 SEHNR, CDR2 FQNEAQ (reference sequence). This CDR3 spans 11 amino acids. The V and J ends lost 4 bases and 6 bases respectively, with 6 bases between them. The DNA of the CDR3 is TGTGCCAGCAGCTCAGGGGATGGCTACACCTTC. This encodes CASSSGDGYTF.

The chain joins TRBV6-5 to TRBJ1-4, with TRBD1 identical over 10 bases. The CDR3 is 14 amino acids. V shed 4 bases, J shed 5 bases, and the junction held 1 base outside the gene matches. Germline CDR1 and CDR2: MNHEY and SVGAGI. CDR3 in amino acids: CASSLGQGNEKLFF. The CDR3 nucleotides read TGTGCCAGCAGTTTGGGACAGGGGAATGAAAAACTGTTTTTT.

In regard to this clone: One end of the junction varies from germline; a read error may be responsible. V gene TRBV9 combines with J gene TRBJ1-2; no reliable D call. The CDR3 length is 12 residues. Germline V gene lookup returns CDR1 SGDLS and CDR2 YYNGEE. CDR3 residues: CASSVPLDREVF. The CDR3, as DNA: TGTGCCAGCAGCGTACCCTTAGACCGGGAAGTCTTC.

The chain uses TRBV5-4 and TRBJ1-2; 7 bases agree with TRBD1. Losses at the gene ends were 4 bases for V and 5 bases for J; bases not matched to a gene: 11. The CDR3 contains 15 residues. Germline V gene lookup returns CDR1 SGHNT and CDR2 YYREEE (reference sequence). DNA for the CDR3: TGTGCCAGCAGCCCGGGCCTGGGACAGAGGTATGGCTACACCTTC. Translated, it gives CASSPGLGQRYGYTF.

The gene calls are TRBV29-1 and TRBJ2-3, with TRBD1 identical over 11 bases. This CDR3 has 14 residues. Looked up from germline, CDR1 is SQVTM and CDR2 is ANQGSEA. V was pared by 6 bases and J by 9 bases, with 11 bases of the junction left unmatched. The chain's CDR3 is CSVGRRTGGDTQYF. CDR3 sequence (DNA): TGCAGCGTCGGCCGAAGGACAGGGGGCGACACGCAGTATTTT.

The chain couples TRBV30 to TRBJ1-4; 11 bases line up with TRBD1. CDR3 size: 17 residues. Germline CDR1 and CDR2: GTSNPN and SVGIG (reference sequence). The V segment lost 0 bases and the J segment 5 bases; nucleotides outside the gene matches: 8. The CDR3 is CAWSVGTGGVRNEKLFF. CDR3 in DNA: TGTGCCTGGAGTGTGGGGACAGGGGGGGTCAGGAATGAAAAACTGTTTTTT.

The genes are TRBV3-1 (or the pseudogene TRBV3-2) and TRBJ2-7; D is perhaps TRBD1 (5 bases). Germline values: CDR1 LGHDT, CDR2 YNNKEL (reference sequence). This CDR3 is 13 amino acids long. V lost 0 bases and J lost 9, with 12 bases in between. The CDR3, as DNA: TGTGCCAGCAGCCAAGAGGGCAGGGTCGCGCAGTACTTC. Protein: CASSQEGRVAQYF.

The chain has TRBV30 and TRBJ2-2; 13 positions match TRBD2. This CDR3 has 16 amino acids. Germline V lookup: CDR1 GTSNPN, CDR2 SVGIG (reference sequence). V was pared by 2 bases and J by 8 bases, with 8 bases of the junction left unmatched. This CDR3 is CAWSLLGLAGVGELFF. Written as DNA, the CDR3 is TGTGCCTGGAGTCTTCTAGGACTAGCGGGAGTTGGGGAGCTGTTTTTT.

The chain links TRBV9 to TRBJ2-1, with 8 positions matching TRBD2. In germline, CDR1 is SGDLS, CDR2 YYNGEE. V dropped 2 bases and J dropped 5; count of bases not matched to a gene: 6. The CDR3 totals 15 residues. The CDR3 DNA sequence: TGTGCCAGCAGCGTCCTAGCGGGTGTCGACAATGAGCAGTTCTTC. This translates into CASSVLAGVDNEQFF.

The rearrangement links TRBV7-2 to TRBJ1-4; D uncertain. The CDR3 loop spans 17 amino acids. Trimming shortened V by 4 bases and J by 0 bases, and 15 bases separated the two germline ends. Germline assignment: CDR1 SGHTA and CDR2 FQGNSA. CDR3 region: CASSSLGRLATNEKLFF. The CDR3, as DNA: TGTGCCAGCAGCTCCCTGGGGAGGCTGGCAACTAATGAAAAACTGTTTTTT.

This clone was observed at least ten times. The chain joins TRBV5-4 to TRBJ2-7; tentative D call: TRBD2 (6 bases). This CDR3 contains 15 residues. Trimming left V 4 bases short and J 5 bases short, with 19 bases between. Germline V gives CDR1 SGHNT, CDR2 YYREEE (reference sequence). The CDR3, as DNA: TGTGCCAGCAGCCCCGACGCGGGGAGAGAGAACGAGCAGTACTTC. This codes for CASSPDAGRENEQYF.

The rearrangement joins TRBV25-1 to TRBJ2-7; 7 bases are a match to TRBD2. Germline trimming cut 1 base from V and 2 bases from J; bases unmatched to any gene: 8. Germline loops: CDR1 MGHDK, CDR2 SYGVNS. There are 16 residues in the CDR3. The CDR3 nucleotides read TGTGCCAGCAGTGAATCGCGGGGGACGGGTACCTACGAGCAGTACTTC. Translating gives CASSESRGTGTYEQYF.

The chain couples TRBV9 to TRBJ1-4; the D gene is possibly TRBD1 (5 bases). V shed 3 bases and J shed 9 bases, with 9 bases lying between them. CDR3 size: 12 residues. Germline V gene data show CDR1 as SGDLS and CDR2 as YYNGEE. The CDR3 DNA reads as TGTGCCAGCAGCGCGGGGGAACAAAAACTGTTTTTT. This sequence encodes CASSAGEQKLFF.

This clone was seen once. V gene TRBV5-1 combines with J gene TRBJ2-7, with D maybe TRBD1 (6 bases). CDR3 length equals 16 residues. Trimming removed 1 base from V and 1 base from J, with 15 bases in between. Germline CDR1 and CDR2: SGHRS and YFSETQ. The CDR3 DNA reads as TGCGCCAGCAGCTTGAGCTCTGGGACATTTTCCTACGAGCAGTACTTC. It codes for CASSLSSGTFSYEQYF.

The genes are TRBV28 and TRBJ2-7; 13 positions match TRBD2. This CDR3 contains 18 residues. Germline CDR1 is MDHEN and CDR2 is SYDVKM. The ends lost 4 bases at V and 3 bases at J; junction bases unmatched: 12. CDR3 DNA sequence: TGTGCCAGCAGTTCTCCGGGGACTAGCGGGACAATGATCTACGAGCAGTACTTC. Protein product: CASSSPGTSGTMIYEQYF.

The rearrangement uses TRBV30 and TRBJ2-3; tentatively, D is TRBD2 (5 bases). The CDR3 runs to 11 residues. Trimming took 3 bases from V and 6 from J, leaving 7 bases between them. Germline assignment: CDR1 GTSNPN and CDR2 SVGIG (reference sequence). The CDR3 DNA reads as TGTGCCTGGAGCGGGGTTGATACGCAGTATTTT. The encoded protein is CAWSGVDTQYF.

V usage is TRBV12-2 and J usage is TRBJ2-7; the D call TRBD2 from the table was never checked on the DNA. TRBV12-2 is a pseudogene. The CDR3 is 14 residues long. In nucleotides, the CDR3 is TGTGCAAGTCGCCCAAAGACTAGCAGCTACGAGCAGTACTTC. It encodes CASRPKTSSYEQYF.

Remarks on this clone: The junction does not match germline at one end; this may be a read error. This chain joins TRBV7-2 and TRBJ2-2, with D possibly TRBD2 on 5 matching bases. CDR1 is SGHTA and CDR2 is FQGNSA in the germline V gene. CDR3 size: 11 residues. This CDR3 reads CASSPLASVIF. The CDR3 DNA reads TGTGCCAGCAGCCCCCTAGCATCGGTGATTTTT.

The rearrangement joins TRBV6-2 or TRBV6-3 to TRBJ2-2; 9 bases map to TRBD2. After removal of 4 bases from V and 0 bases from J, the junction contained 6 bases not matched to a gene. This CDR3 has 17 amino acids. The V gene's germline CDR1 is MNHEY and CDR2 SVGEGT. The CDR3 loop reads CASSSHSGRANTGELFF. CDR3 DNA sequence: TGTGCCAGCAGTTCGCATAGCGGGAGAGCGAACACCGGGGAGCTGTTTTTT.

This chain's CDR3 is CASSVGAEDNYGYTF. In DNA, the CDR3 is TGTGCCAGCAGCGTAGGGGCCGAAGATAACTATGGCTACACCTTC. J is TRBJ1-2 and V is TRBV9; the D is unclear. Germline V CDR1 and CDR2: SGDLS, YYNGEE. Trimming removed 0 bases at V and 1 base at J, with 10 bases between. This CDR3 region has 15 residues.

This clone was counted a few times. The chain carries TRBV2 and TRBJ2-3, with 7 bases lining up with TRBD2. The CDR3 contains 12 residues. Germline CDR1 and CDR2: SNHLY and FYNNEI. J was trimmed by 4 bases and V by 8 bases; bases with no gene match: 3. The CDR3 is CASRGGADTQYF. Written as DNA, the CDR3 is TGTGCCAGCCGTGGGGGGGCAGATACGCAGTATTTT. Variable domain in full (rest from reference TRBV2 and TRBJ2-3): EPEVTQTPSHQVTQMGQEVILRCVPISNHLYFYWYRQILGQKVEFLVSFYNNEISEKSEIFDDQFSVERPDGSNFTLKIRSTKLEDSAMYFCASRGGADTQYFGPGTRLTVL.

The V call is TRBV27, the J call TRBJ2-2, with TRBD2 matching 12 bases. The CDR3 covers 16 residues. V trimming: 4 bases; J trimming: 5 bases; junction bases outside the gene matches: 5. Germline CDR1 and CDR2: MNHEY and SMNVEV (reference sequence). CDR3 coding DNA: TGTGCCAGCAGTTGGACACTAGCGGGAGGAACCGGGGAGCTGTTTTTT. Translating gives CASSWTLAGGTGELFF.

The V gene is TRBV19, the J gene TRBJ2-7; the D gene is possibly TRBD1 (5 bases). The CDR3 sequence is 16 residues long. Germline V lookup: CDR1 LNHDA, CDR2 SQIVND (reference sequence). The germline V and J ends were trimmed by 1 base and 9 bases, with 22 bases remaining between them. The DNA of the CDR3 is TGTGCCAGTAGTATAGTTTCTCAGGGAACCGCCACGATGCAGTACTTC. Protein product: CASSIVSQGTATMQYF.

The chain links TRBV7-9 to TRBJ2-5; TRBD2 matches at 7 bases. V shed 1 base, J shed 3 bases, and the junction held 11 bases outside the gene matches. Germline CDR1 SEHNR, CDR2 FQNEAQ (reference sequence). The CDR3 extends over 17 amino acids. In DNA, the CDR3 is TGTGCCAGCAGCTTAGTTTCGCGGGGGACTCCCGAAGAGACCCAGTACTTC. Residues: CASSLVSRGTPEETQYF.

In nucleotides, the CDR3 is TGTGCCAGCAGCGTAGCCCCGGGACAGGGGGGAAACACCATATATTTT. As protein: CASSVAPGQGGNTIYF. The rearrangement uses TRBV9 and TRBJ1-3, with 10 nucleotides matching TRBD1. From germline, CDR1 is SGDLS and CDR2 YYNGEE. This CDR3 is built from 16 residues. Losses at the gene ends were 0 bases for V and 4 bases for J; bases not matched to a gene: 4.

The chain employs TRBV10-1 and TRBJ2-6, with D possibly matching TRBD1 (6 bases). The CDR3 is 17 residues long. With 4 bases removed from V and 0 bases from J, the gap between germline ends came to 13 bases. Germline CDR1 WNHNN, CDR2 SYGVQD (reference sequence). In DNA, the CDR3 is TGCGCCAGCAGTGGAGGGGGACATCTCTCTGGGGCCAACGTCCTGACTTTC. Protein product: CASSGGGHLSGANVLTF.